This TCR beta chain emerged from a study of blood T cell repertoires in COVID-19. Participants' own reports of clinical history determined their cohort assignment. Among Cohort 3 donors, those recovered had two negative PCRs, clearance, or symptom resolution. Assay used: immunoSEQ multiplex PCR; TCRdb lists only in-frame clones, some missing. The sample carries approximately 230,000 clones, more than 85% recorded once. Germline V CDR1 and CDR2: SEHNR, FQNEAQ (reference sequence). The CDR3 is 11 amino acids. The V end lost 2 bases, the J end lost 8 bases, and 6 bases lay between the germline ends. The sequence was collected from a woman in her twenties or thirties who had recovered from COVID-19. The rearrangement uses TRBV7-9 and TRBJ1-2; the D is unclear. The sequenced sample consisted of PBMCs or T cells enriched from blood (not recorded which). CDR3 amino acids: CASSLTVGYTF. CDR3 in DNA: TGTGCCAGCAGCTTAACTGTCGGCTACACCTTC.